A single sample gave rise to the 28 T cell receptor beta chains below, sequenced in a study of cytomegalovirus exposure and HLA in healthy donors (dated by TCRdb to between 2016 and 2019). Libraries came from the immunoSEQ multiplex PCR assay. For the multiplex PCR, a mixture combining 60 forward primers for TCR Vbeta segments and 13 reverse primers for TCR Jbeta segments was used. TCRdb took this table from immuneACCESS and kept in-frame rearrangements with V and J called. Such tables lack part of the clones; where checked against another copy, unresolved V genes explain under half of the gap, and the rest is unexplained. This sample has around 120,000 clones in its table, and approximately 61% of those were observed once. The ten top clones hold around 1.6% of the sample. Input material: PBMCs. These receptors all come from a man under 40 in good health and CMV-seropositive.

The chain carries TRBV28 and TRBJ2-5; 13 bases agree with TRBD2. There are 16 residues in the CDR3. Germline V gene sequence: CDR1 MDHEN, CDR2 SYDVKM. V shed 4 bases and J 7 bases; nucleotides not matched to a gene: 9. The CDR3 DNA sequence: TGTGCCAGCAGTTACCTGGGACTAGCGGGAAGGGGGACCCAGTACTTC. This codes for CASSYLGLAGRGTQYF. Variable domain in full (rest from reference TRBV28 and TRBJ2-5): DVKVTQSSRYLVKRTGEKVFLECVQDMDHENMFWYRQDPGLGLRLIYFSYDVKMKEKGDIPEGYSVSREKKERFSLILESASTNQTSMYLCASSYLGLAGRGTQYFGPGTRLLVL.

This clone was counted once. CDR3 coding DNA: TGTGCCAGCAGCTTAGTCGGCAGGAACTCGACCTTCCCCTACGAGCAGTACTTC. It translates to CASSLVGRNSTFPYEQYF. The V and J genes are TRBV7-9 and TRBJ2-7; D is unclear. The germline V and J ends were trimmed by 1 base and 2 bases, with 21 bases remaining between them. The CDR3 is 18 residues long. CDR1 is SEHNR and CDR2 is FQNEAQ in the germline V gene (reference sequence).

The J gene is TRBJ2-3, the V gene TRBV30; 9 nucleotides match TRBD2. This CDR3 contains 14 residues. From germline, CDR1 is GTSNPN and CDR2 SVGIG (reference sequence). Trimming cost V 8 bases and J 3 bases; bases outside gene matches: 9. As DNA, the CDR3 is TGTGCCGGAGACCCGGGACTAGCAACAGATACGCAGTATTTT. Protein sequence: CAGDPGLATDTQYF.

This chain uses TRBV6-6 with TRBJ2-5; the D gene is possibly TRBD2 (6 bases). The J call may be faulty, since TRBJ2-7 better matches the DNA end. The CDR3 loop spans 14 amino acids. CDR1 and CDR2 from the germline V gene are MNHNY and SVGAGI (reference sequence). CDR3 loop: CASMPTGVPYEQYF. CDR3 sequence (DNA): TGTGCCAGCATGCCCACGGGGGTTCCCTACGAGCAGTACTTC.

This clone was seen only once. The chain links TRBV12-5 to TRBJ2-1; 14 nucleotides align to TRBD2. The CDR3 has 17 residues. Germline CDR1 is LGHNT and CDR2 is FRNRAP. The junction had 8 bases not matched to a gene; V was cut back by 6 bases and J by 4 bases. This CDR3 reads CASGLTSGRVFYNEQFF. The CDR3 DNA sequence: TGTGCTAGTGGCCTGACTAGCGGGAGGGTTTTTTACAATGAGCAGTTCTTC.

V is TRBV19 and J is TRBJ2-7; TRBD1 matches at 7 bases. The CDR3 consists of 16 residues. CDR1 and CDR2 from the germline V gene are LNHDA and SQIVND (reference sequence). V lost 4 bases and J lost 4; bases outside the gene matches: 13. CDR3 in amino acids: CASSNHPFRTGYEQYF. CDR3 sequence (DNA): TGTGCCAGTAGTAACCATCCCTTCAGGACAGGTTACGAGCAGTACTTC.

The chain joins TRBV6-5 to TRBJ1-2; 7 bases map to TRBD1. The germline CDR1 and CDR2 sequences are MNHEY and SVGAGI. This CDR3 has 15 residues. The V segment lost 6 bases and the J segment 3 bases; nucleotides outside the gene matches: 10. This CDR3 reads CASSEPRRGHYGYTF. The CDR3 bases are TGTGCCAGCAGCGAGCCACGTAGGGGGCACTATGGCTACACCTTC.

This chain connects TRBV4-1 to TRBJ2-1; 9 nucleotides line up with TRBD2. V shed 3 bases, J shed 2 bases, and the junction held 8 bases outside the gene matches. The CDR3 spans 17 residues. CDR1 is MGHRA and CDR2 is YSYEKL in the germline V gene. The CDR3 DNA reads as TGCGCCAGCAGCCAGGGTCACGGGACTAGCACCTACAATGAGCAGTTCTTC. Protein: CASSQGHGTSTYNEQFF.

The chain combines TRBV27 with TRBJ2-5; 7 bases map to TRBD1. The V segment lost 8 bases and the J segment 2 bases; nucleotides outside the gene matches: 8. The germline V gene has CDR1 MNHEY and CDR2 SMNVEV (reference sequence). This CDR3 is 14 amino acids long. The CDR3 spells CASWKQGIQETQYF. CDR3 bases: TGTGCCAGCTGGAAACAGGGGATTCAAGAGACCCAGTACTTC.

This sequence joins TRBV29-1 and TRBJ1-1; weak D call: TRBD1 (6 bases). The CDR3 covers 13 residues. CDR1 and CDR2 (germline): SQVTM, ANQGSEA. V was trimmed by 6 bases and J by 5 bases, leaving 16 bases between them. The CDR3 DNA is TGCAGCGTCTCAGGGGAGGGGGGGACTGAAGCTTTCTTT. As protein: CSVSGEGGTEAFF.

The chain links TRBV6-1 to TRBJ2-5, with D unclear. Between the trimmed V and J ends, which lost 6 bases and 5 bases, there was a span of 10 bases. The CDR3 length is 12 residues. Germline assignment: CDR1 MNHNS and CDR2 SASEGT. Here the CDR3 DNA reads TGTGCCAGCAGGGCACCCGGGGAGACCCAGTACTTC. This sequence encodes CASRAPGETQYF.

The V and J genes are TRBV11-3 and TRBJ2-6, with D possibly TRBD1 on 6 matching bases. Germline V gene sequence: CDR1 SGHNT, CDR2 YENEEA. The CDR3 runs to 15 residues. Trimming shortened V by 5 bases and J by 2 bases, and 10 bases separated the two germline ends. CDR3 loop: CASSPRGAGANVLTF. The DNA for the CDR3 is TGTGCCAGCAGCCCCAGGGGTGCTGGGGCCAACGTCCTGACTTTC.

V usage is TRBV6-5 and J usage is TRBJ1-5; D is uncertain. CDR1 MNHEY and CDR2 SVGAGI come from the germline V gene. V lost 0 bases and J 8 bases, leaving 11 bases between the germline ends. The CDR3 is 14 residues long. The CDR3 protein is CASSYSTRVKPQHF. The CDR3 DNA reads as TGTGCCAGCAGTTACTCTACTCGGGTTAAGCCCCAGCATTTT.

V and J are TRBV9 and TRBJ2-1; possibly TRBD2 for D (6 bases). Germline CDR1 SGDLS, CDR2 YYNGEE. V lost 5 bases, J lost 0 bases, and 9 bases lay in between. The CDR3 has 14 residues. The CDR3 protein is CASSMGGSYNEQFF. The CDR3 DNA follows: TGTGCCAGCAGTATGGGGGGCTCCTACAATGAGCAGTTCTTC. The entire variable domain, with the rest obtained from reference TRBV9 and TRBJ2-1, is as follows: DSGVTQTPKHLITATGQRVTLRCSPRSGDLSVYWYQQSLDQGLQFLIQYYNGEERAKGNILERFSAQQFPDLHSELNLSSLELGDSALYFCASSMGGSYNEQFFGPGTRLTVL.

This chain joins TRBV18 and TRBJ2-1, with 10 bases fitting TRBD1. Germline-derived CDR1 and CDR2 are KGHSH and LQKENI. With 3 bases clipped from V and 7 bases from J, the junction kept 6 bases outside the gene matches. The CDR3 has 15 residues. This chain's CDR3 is CASSPFGTGDNEQFF. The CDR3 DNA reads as TGTGCCAGCTCACCTTTTGGGACAGGGGATAATGAGCAGTTCTTC.

CDR3 DNA sequence: TGTGCCAGCAGTGTATCCACTTACGAGCAGTACTTC. This gives the protein CASSVSTYEQYF. This sequence joins TRBV6-1 and TRBJ2-7; D is uncertain. This CDR3 contains 12 residues. Germline V gene lookup returns CDR1 MNHNS and CDR2 SASEGT. Trimming removed 4 bases from V and 4 bases from J, with 8 bases in between.

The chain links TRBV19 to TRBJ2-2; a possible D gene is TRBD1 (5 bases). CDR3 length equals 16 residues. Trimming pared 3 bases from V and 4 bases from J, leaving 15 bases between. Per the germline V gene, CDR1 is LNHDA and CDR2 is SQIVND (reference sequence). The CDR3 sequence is CASSISQGTGTGELFF. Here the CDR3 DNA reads TGTGCCAGTAGTATCTCCCAGGGAACGGGCACCGGGGAGCTGTTTTTT.

The CDR3 DNA sequence: TGTGCCAGCAGTGAGGGCAGCATCACTGAAGCTTTCTTT. This translates into CASSEGSITEAFF. This rearrangement joins TRBV6-4 to TRBJ1-1, with D uncertain. Germline V gene lookup returns CDR1 MRHNA and CDR2 SNTAGT. V shed 3 bases and J shed 4 bases, with 9 bases lying between them. The CDR3 extends over 13 amino acids.

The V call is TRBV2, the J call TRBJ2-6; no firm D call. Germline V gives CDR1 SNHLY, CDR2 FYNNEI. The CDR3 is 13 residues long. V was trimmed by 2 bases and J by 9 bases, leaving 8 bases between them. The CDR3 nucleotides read TGTGCCAGCAGTGAAAGTCGCGTCAACGTCCTGACTTTC. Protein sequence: CASSESRVNVLTF.

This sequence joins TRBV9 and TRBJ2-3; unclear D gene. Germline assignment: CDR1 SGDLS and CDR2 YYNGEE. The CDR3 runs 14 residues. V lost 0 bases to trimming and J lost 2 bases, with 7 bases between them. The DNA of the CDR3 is TGTGCCAGCAGCGTAGGATTGGCCACAGATACGCAGTATTTT. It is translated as CASSVGLATDTQYF. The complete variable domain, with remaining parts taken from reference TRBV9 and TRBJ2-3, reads DSGVTQTPKHLITATGQRVTLRCSPRSGDLSVYWYQQSLDQGLQFLIQYYNGEERAKGNILERFSAQQFPDLHSELNLSSLELGDSALYFCASSVGLATDTQYFGPGTRLTVL.

CDR3 amino acids: CASRKETGRYGYTF. The CDR3 DNA is TGTGCCAGCAGAAAAGAGACAGGTCGTTATGGCTACACCTTC. The chain has TRBV2 and TRBJ1-2; tentative D call: TRBD1 (6 bases). The germline V and J ends were trimmed by 6 bases and 5 bases, with 16 bases remaining between them. The CDR3 runs 14 residues. The germline V gene has CDR1 SNHLY and CDR2 FYNNEI.

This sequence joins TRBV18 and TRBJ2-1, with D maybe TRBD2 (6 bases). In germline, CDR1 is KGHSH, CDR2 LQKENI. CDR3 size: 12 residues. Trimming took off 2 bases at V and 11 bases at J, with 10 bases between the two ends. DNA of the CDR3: TGTGCCAGCTCACCAGTCGGGACTCAGCAGTTCTTC. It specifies CASSPVGTQQFF.

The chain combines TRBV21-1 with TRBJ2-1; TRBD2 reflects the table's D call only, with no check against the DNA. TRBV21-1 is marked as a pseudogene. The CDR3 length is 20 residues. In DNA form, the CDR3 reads TGTGCCAGCAGCAATCAGTCGCCCGGGAGTAGAATTTTAACCTACAATGAGCAGTTCTTC. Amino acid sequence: CASSNQSPGSRILTYNEQFF.

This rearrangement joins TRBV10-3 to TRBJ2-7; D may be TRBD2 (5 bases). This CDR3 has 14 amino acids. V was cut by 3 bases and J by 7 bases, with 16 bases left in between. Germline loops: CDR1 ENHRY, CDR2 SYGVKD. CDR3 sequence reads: CAISDQSRGWEQYF. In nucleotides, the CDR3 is TGTGCCATCAGTGACCAGTCTCGAGGGTGGGAGCAGTACTTC.

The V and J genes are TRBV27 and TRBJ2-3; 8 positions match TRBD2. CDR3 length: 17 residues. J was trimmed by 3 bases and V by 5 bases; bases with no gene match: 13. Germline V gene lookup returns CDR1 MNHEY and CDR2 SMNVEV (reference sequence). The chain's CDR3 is CASSRTAGGGSTDTQYF. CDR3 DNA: TGTGCCAGCAGTCGCACCGCGGGAGGAGGATCGACAGATACGCAGTATTTT.

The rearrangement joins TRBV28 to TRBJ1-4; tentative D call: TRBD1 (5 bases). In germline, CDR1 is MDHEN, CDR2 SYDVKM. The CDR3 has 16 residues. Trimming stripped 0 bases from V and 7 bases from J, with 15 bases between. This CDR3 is CASSLWGGRESEKLFF. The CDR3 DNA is TGTGCCAGCAGTTTATGGGGGGGACGGGAATCTGAAAAACTGTTTTTT.

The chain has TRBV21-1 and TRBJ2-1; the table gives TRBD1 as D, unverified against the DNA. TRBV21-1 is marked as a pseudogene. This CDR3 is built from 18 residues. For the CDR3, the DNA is TGTGCCAGCAGCAAGGGCTGCCGTGGGGCCCTCTTTTGGAATGAGCAGTTCTTC. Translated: CASSKGCRGALFWNEQFF.

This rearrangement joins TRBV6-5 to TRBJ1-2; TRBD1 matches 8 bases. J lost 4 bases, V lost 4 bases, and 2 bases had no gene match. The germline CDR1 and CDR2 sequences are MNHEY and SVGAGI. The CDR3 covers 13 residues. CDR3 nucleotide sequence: TGTGCCAGCAGTTCAGGGGGCAGCTATGGCTACACCTTC. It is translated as CASSSGGSYGYTF.